This T cell receptor beta chain is drawn from a study of breast tumors, draining lymph nodes, adjacent tissues (dated by TCRdb to about 2016). The study in broad terms: The study compared TCR beta repertoires across tumor, adjacent nontumor tissue and axillary lymph nodes from breast cancer patients. The study was designed to assess the relationships and possible T-cell exchange between tumor, surrounding tissue and draining lymph node repertoires in human breast cancer. General study outcomes and caveats: Tumor T-cell repertoires showed less diversity than lymph node repertoires and more diversity than nontumor tissue repertoires, and tumor T-cell repertoires showed preferential V and J gene usage. In luminal-like breast cancer, tumor and nontumor tissue repertoires resembled each other significantly more than in basal-like breast cancer. The data were considered consistent with most tumor T cells being derived from the lymph node and subsequently expanding within tumor tissue. The study presented the conclusion that tumor T cells originate in lymph nodes as consistent with a hypothesis, not as something directly demonstrated.

Data came from an Illumina HiSeq 2000. Multiplex PCR amplification was used to build the TCR beta chain libraries. High-throughput sequencing was used to analyze the amplified TCR beta chain products. TCRdb reanalyzed the raw reads on its own, using fastp at Q25 for trimming and MiXCR for clone calling, and kept in-frame beta chains. Duplicate CDR3 protein sequences are folded into a single record with the most common DNA and genes. In all, the sample holds 20,000 to 25,000 distinct CDR3 sequences, and approximately 75% of those were seen once. The ten most abundant clones make up around 22% of the sample. From the cysteine up to the phenylalanine, the CDR3 has a length of 14 residues. Left in the record is the CDR3 DNA by itself, 42 bases read in frame from the first base. Germline trimming amounts to 7 bases on V and 5 bases on J, with 10 as the count of junction bases outside the gene matches. Sequences LNHDA (CDR1) and SQIVND (CDR2) are obtained from the germline V gene (reference sequence).

Adjacent samples consisted of nontumor breast tissue surrounding the tumor. Points on this clonotype: The antigen this receptor binds is unknown. No quality values exist for individual bases; no much larger clone is one base distant.

The V gene is TRBV19 and the J gene is TRBJ1-1; TRBD1 fits 7 bases in the junction. The source is a female donor with breast cancer. Some clones in this sample may be carry-over from other donors' samples. The material sequenced was tumor-adjacent breast tissue. The CDR3 protein sequence reads: CASNNRGGWTEAFF. The DNA sequence follows: TGTGCCAGTAATAACAGGGGAGGATGGACTGAAGCTTTCTTT.